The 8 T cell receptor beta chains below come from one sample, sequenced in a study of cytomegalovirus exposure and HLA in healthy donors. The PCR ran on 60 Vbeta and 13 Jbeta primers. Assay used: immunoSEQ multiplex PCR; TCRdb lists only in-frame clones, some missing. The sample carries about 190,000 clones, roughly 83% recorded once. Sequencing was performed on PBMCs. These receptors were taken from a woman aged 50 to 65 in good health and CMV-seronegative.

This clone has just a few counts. In DNA, the CDR3 is TGCGCCAGCAGCTTGGAAGCATTGAACACTGAAGCTTTCTTT. This sequence encodes CASSLEALNTEAFF. V and J are TRBV5-1 and TRBJ1-1, with D uncertain. V lost 0 bases and J lost 0, with 6 bases in between. In germline, CDR1 is SGHRS, CDR2 YFSETQ. The CDR3 is 14 residues long.

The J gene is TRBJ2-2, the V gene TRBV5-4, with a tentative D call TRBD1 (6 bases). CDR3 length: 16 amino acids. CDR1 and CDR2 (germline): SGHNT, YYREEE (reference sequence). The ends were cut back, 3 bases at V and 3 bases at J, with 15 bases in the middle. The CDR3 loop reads CASSSKKTGYTGELFF. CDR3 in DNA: TGTGCCAGCAGCTCAAAGAAGACAGGATACACCGGGGAGCTGTTTTTT. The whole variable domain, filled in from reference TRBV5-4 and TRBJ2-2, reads ETGVTQSPTHLIKTRGQQVTLRCSSQSGHNTVSWYQQALGQGPQFIFQYYREEENGRGNFPPRFSGLQFPNYSSELNVNALELDDSALYLCASSSKKTGYTGELFFGEGSRLTVL.

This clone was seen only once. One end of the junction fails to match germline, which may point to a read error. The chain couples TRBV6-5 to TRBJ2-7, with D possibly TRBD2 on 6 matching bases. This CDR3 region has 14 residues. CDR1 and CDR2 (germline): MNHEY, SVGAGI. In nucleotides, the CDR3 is TGTGCCAGCACCCCAGCGGCGGGGTTTCGCGAGCAGTCCTTC. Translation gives CASTPAAGFREQSF.

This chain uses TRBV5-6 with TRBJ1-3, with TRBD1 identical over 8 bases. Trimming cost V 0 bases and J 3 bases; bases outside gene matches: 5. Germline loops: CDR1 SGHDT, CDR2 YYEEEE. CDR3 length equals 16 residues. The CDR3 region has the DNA TGTGCCAGCAGCTTGGGGACAGGGTTGTATGGAAACACCATATATTTT. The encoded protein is CASSLGTGLYGNTIYF.

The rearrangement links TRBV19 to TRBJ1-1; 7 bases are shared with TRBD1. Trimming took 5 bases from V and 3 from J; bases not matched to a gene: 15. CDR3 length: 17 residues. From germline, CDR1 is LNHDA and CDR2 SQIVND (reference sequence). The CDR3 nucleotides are TGTGCCAGTAGTTTGATAGGAGGGGGCGAAGTCTACACTGAAGCTTTCTTT. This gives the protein CASSLIGGGEVYTEAFF.

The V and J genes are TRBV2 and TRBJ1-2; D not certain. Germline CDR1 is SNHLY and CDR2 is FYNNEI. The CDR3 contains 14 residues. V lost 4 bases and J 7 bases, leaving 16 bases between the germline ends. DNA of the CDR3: TGTGCCAGCAGTGTATTGTTTGATGGCTCTGGCTACACCTTC. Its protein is CASSVLFDGSGYTF.

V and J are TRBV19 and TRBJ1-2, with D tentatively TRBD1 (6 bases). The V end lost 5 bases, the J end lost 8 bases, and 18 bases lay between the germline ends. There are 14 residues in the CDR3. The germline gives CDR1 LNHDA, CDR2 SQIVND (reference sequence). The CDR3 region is CASSSQQGGWGYTF. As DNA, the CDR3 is TGTGCCAGTAGTTCCCAACAAGGGGGTTGGGGCTACACCTTC.

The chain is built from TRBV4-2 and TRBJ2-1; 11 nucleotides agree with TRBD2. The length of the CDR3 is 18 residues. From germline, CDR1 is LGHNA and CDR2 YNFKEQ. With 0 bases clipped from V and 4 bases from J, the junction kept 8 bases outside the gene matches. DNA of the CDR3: TGTGCCAGCAGCCAAGAAGGATTAGCGGGAGGGCGATACAATGAGCAGTTCTTC. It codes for CASSQEGLAGGRYNEQFF.